The 21 T cell receptor beta chains given below trace back to one sample, sequenced in a study of T cell changes during pregnancy in multiple sclerosis. Generated by immunoSEQ multiplex PCR, the TCRdb table keeps only in-frame clones and is missing some. Among tens of thousands of clones, approximately 92% were seen once, and the ten largest hold 2% to 2.5%. The sample was peripheral blood, taken after pregnancy. These receptors all come from a female donor with multiple sclerosis, enrolled in a pregnancy study.

The V and J genes are TRBV27 and TRBJ1-2; perhaps TRBD1 as D (5 bases). This CDR3 has 14 residues. CDR1 is MNHEY, CDR2 SMNVEV, per germline (reference sequence). V lost 5 bases, J lost 8 bases, and 18 bases lay in between. CDR3 DNA sequence: TGTGCCAGCAGTCCGGGACTCCCCCAAGGGGGCTACACCTTC. The encoded protein is CASSPGLPQGGYTF.

The CDR3, as DNA: TGTGCCAGCTCGTCGACAGGGAACACTGAAGCTTTCTTT. Protein: CASSSTGNTEAFF. The chain employs TRBV18 and TRBJ1-1; tentative D call: TRBD1 (6 bases). This CDR3 spans 13 amino acids. V lost 6 bases and J lost 1, with 9 bases in between. Germline-derived CDR1 and CDR2 are KGHSH and LQKENI.

CDR3 sequence reads: CASSRQGTVNSPLHF. Here the CDR3 DNA reads TGTGCCAGCAGCCGACAGGGGACGGTGAATTCACCCCTCCACTTT. The chain couples TRBV6-5 to TRBJ1-6; TRBD1 matches 8 bases. The CDR3 runs 15 residues. The V and J ends lost 6 bases and 7 bases, in that order; junction bases with no gene match: 8. Germline V gene data show CDR1 as MNHEY and CDR2 as SVGAGI.

The chain has TRBV30 and TRBJ2-1, with 10 bases aligning to TRBD2. CDR3 length equals 15 residues. V shed 2 bases, J shed 9 bases, and the junction held 10 bases outside the gene matches. Per germline, CDR1 GTSNPN and CDR2 SVGIG (reference sequence). The CDR3 sequence is CAWSPLLAGRVEQFF. CDR3 in DNA: TGTGCCTGGAGTCCTCTACTAGCGGGGAGGGTTGAGCAGTTCTTC.

This chain joins TRBV19 and TRBJ1-1; D call uncertain. CDR1 LNHDA and CDR2 SQIVND come from the germline V gene (reference sequence). Trimming took 7 bases from V and 7 from J, leaving 16 bases between them. The CDR3 is 13 residues long. CDR3 coding DNA: TGTGCCAGTACCCACTGGTCGTCGCTTGAAGCTTTCTTT. Its translation: CASTHWSSLEAFF.

The chain couples TRBV11-2 to TRBJ1-1; D is undetermined. Germline values: CDR1 SGHAT, CDR2 FQNNGV. V was trimmed by 5 bases and J by 4 bases, leaving 11 bases between them. The CDR3 is made up of 13 amino acids. The CDR3 spells CASSPIKRTEAFF. In DNA, the CDR3 is TGTGCCAGCAGCCCGATAAAGCGCACTGAAGCTTTCTTT. The full variable domain, rest sourced from reference TRBV11-2 and TRBJ1-1, is EAGVAQSPRYKIIEKRQSVAFWCNPISGHATLYWYQQILGQGPKLLIQFQNNGVVDDSQLPKDRFSAERLKGVDSTLKIQPAKLEDSAVYLCASSPIKRTEAFFGQGTRLTVV.

This sequence joins TRBV10-3 and TRBJ1-1, with 8 bases that match TRBD1. This CDR3 has 11 amino acids. The junction had 5 bases not matched to a gene; V was cut back by 8 bases and J by 9 bases. Looked up from germline, CDR1 is ENHRY and CDR2 is SYGVKD. In DNA form, the CDR3 reads TGTGCCATCGGGCAGGGGGCCCAAGCTTTCTTT. It codes for CAIGQGAQAFF.

The chain combines TRBV19 with TRBJ1-4; 11 nucleotides agree with TRBD1. The length of the CDR3 is 15 residues. The V gene's germline CDR1 is LNHDA and CDR2 SQIVND (reference sequence). The ends lost 4 bases at V and 5 bases at J; junction bases unmatched: 3. The CDR3 DNA is TGTGCCAGTAGTAGGACAGGGGGCCGAAATGAAAAACTGTTTTTT. Amino acids: CASSRTGGRNEKLFF.

The chain employs TRBV18 and TRBJ1-3; D ambiguous. The CDR3 totals 13 residues. V lost 2 bases and J 0 bases, leaving 2 bases between the germline ends. CDR1 and CDR2 from the germline V gene are KGHSH and LQKENI. This CDR3 reads CASSPYSGNTIYF. DNA of the CDR3: TGTGCCAGCTCACCATACTCTGGAAACACCATATATTTT.

The chain links TRBV6-4 to TRBJ2-2; D is unresolved. There are 14 residues in the CDR3. CDR1 is MRHNA, CDR2 SNTAGT, per germline. Trimming cost V 6 bases and J 3 bases, with 11 bases left between them. CDR3 coding DNA: TGTGCCAGCAGATTAGAGGCAGACACCGGGGAGCTGTTTTTT. It yields the protein CASRLEADTGELFF.

The gene calls are TRBV5-1 and TRBJ1-3; 7 bases line up with TRBD1. Germline loops: CDR1 SGHRS, CDR2 YFSETQ. This CDR3 is built from 17 residues. V dropped 4 bases and J dropped 0; count of bases not matched to a gene: 10. Written as DNA, the CDR3 is TGCGCCAGCAGCCCCCGGACAGGCCGTTTCTCTGGAAACACCATATATTTT. Translating it yields CASSPRTGRFSGNTIYF.

Points on this clone: The same CDR3 can be traced to other DNA sequences in this sample. This sequence joins TRBV15 and TRBJ2-5; possibly TRBD1 for D (5 bases). Between the trimmed V and J ends, which lost 0 bases and 5 bases, there was a span of 7 bases. The germline V gene has CDR1 LNHNV and CDR2 YYDKDF (reference sequence). The CDR3 consists of 13 residues. The CDR3: CATSRDQGETQYF. The CDR3 region has the DNA TGTGCCACCAGCAGAGATCAGGGCGAGACCCAGTACTTC. The whole variable domain, filled in from reference TRBV15 and TRBJ2-5, reads DAMVIQNPRYQVTQFGKPVTLSCSQTLNHNVMYWYQQKSSQAPKLLFHYYDKDFNNEADTPDNFQSRRPNTSFCFLDIRSPGLGDTAMYLCATSRDQGETQYFGPGTRLLVL.

The CDR3 spells CSAHTGNTEAFF. The DNA of the CDR3 is TGCAGCGCCCACACGGGGAACACTGAAGCTTTCTTT. The chain carries TRBV29-1 and TRBJ1-1, with no clear D. The CDR3 sequence is 12 residues long. V lost 7 bases and J 1 base, leaving 10 bases between the germline ends. Germline V gene lookup returns CDR1 SQVTM and CDR2 ANQGSEA.

This clone was observed a single time. This sequence joins TRBV5-1 and TRBJ2-5, with 13 bases identical to TRBD2. V trimming: 0 bases; J trimming: 5 bases; junction bases outside the gene matches: 1. Germline CDR1 and CDR2: SGHRS and YFSETQ. The CDR3 runs to 15 residues. CDR3 DNA: TGCGCCAGCAGCTTGGGACTAGCGGGAGGCGAGACCCAGTACTTC. This gives the protein CASSLGLAGGETQYF.

The genes are TRBV6-1 and TRBJ2-1; D gene ambiguous. The CDR3 totals 14 residues. The V end was cut by 6 bases, the J end by 3 bases, with 12 bases between. Germline V gives CDR1 MNHNS, CDR2 SASEGT. The CDR3 nucleotides read TGTGCCAGCAGGCATTTACCTAACTACAATGAGCAGTTCTTC. It is translated as CASRHLPNYNEQFF.

The rearrangement joins TRBV7-8 to TRBJ2-1; the match to TRBD2 covers 10 bases. Germline CDR1 reads SGHVS; CDR2 reads FQNEAQ. The CDR3 is 17 residues long. J gave up 3 bases and V 4 bases, and 9 bases lay outside the gene matches. CDR3 sequence reads: CASSSWRTSGFYNEQFF. The CDR3, as DNA: TGTGCCAGCAGCTCGTGGAGGACTAGCGGTTTCTACAATGAGCAGTTCTTC.

The genes are TRBV5-4 and TRBJ2-3; 7 nucleotides match TRBD1. This CDR3 region has 15 residues. Germline V CDR1 and CDR2: SGHNT, YYREEE (reference sequence). The CDR3 protein is CADRSQGTGTDTQYF. The CDR3 bases are TGTGCAGACCGCTCACAGGGGACCGGCACAGATACGCAGTATTTT.

This clone came up once. The V gene is TRBV7-9, the J gene TRBJ2-2; 10 nucleotides line up with TRBD1. The CDR3 runs 16 residues. The V segment lost 5 bases and the J segment 9 bases; nucleotides outside the gene matches: 12. Looked up from germline, CDR1 is SEHNR and CDR2 is FQNEAQ (reference sequence). CDR3 nucleotides: TGTGCCAGCAGCCCCCCCAGACAGGGGGCTGCCTGGGAGCTGTTTTTT. This codes for CASSPPRQGAAWELFF.

The chain couples TRBV6-4 to TRBJ2-3, with 8 bases identical to TRBD2. V dropped 2 bases and J dropped 0; count of bases not matched to a gene: 4. The CDR3 runs to 16 residues. Germline-derived CDR1 and CDR2 are MRHNA and SNTAGT. The CDR3 DNA reads TGTGCCAGCAGTGACCTCAGCGGGGGAAGCACAGATACGCAGTATTTT. Amino acids: CASSDLSGGSTDTQYF.

V usage is TRBV30 and J usage is TRBJ1-2, with a weak D call TRBD1 (5 bases). The ends were cut back, 0 bases at V and 3 bases at J, with 11 bases in the middle. Germline assignment: CDR1 GTSNPN and CDR2 SVGIG (reference sequence). This CDR3 is built from 14 residues. This CDR3 reads CAWSVGGTYYGYTF. The CDR3 DNA sequence: TGTGCCTGGAGTGTTGGGGGGACTTACTATGGCTACACCTTC.

The chain combines TRBV12-5 with TRBJ1-1, with D possibly matching TRBD1 (6 bases). The CDR3 loop spans 14 amino acids. Trimming took 7 bases from V and 4 from J, leaving 16 bases between them. Germline CDR1 LGHNT, CDR2 FRNRAP. CDR3 nucleotides: TGTGCTAGTGTTCCCACAGGGACGGGCACTGAAGCTTTCTTT. Encoded protein: CASVPTGTGTEAFF.